The 32 T cell receptor beta chains below come from one sample, sequenced in a study of T cells in localized non-small cell lung cancer. Using immunoSEQ multiplex PCR, the repertoire was profiled, and TCRdb retains in-frame clones only, with some absent. The data contain some 80,000 clones, approximately 84% of them singletons. Here the sequenced sample was peripheral blood, taken before any cancer treatment. All receptors come from a man aged 35-75 years with stage I lung adenocarcinoma.

This clone was seen a single time. This chain joins TRBV7-2 and TRBJ1-1, with a possible D match to TRBD1 (5 bases). Germline CDR1 reads SGHTA; CDR2 reads FQGNSA. V was shortened by 5 bases and J by 1 base, with 11 bases between the two germline ends. This CDR3 contains 14 residues. The CDR3 sequence is CASSPRGQNTEAFF. The CDR3 region has the DNA TGTGCCAGCAGCCCCCGCGGACAGAACACTGAAGCTTTCTTT.

The rearrangement joins TRBV10-3 to TRBJ2-7; 11 bases line up with TRBD1. The V segment lost 6 bases and the J segment 2 bases; nucleotides outside the gene matches: 6. The CDR3 is 15 amino acids. The germline V gene encodes CDR1 ENHRY and CDR2 SYGVKD. The DNA for the CDR3 is TGTGCCATCAGGGCCGGGACAGGGGGTGCCTACGAGCAGTACTTC. Its protein product is CAIRAGTGGAYEQYF.

The rearrangement joins TRBV30 to TRBJ1-1; TRBD1 might be the D (5 bases). From germline, CDR1 is GTSNPN and CDR2 SVGIG (reference sequence). This CDR3 has 11 residues. V lost 4 bases, J lost 11 bases, and 14 bases lay in between. CDR3 nucleotides: TGTGCCTGGAATGACGGGGGGTTGGCTTTCTTT. Amino acid sequence: CAWNDGGLAFF.

For the CDR3, the DNA is TGTGCCAGTAGTATAGAACGGGCTACGCAGTATTTT. Protein sequence: CASSIERATQYF. The V call is TRBV19, the J call TRBJ2-3; no definite D call. The CDR3 has 12 amino acids. The germline V gene encodes CDR1 LNHDA and CDR2 SQIVND (reference sequence). V was clipped by 0 bases and J by 8 bases, with 6 bases between them. Full variable domain (missing parts from reference TRBV19 and TRBJ2-3): DGGITQSPKYLFRKEGQNVTLSCEQNLNHDAMYWYRQDPGQGLRLIYYSQIVNDFQKGDIAEGYSVSREKKESFPLTVTSAQKNPTAFYLCASSIERATQYFGPGTRLTVL.

CDR3 amino acids: CASRRGAASTDTQYF. CDR3 sequence (DNA): TGTGCCAGCAGGAGAGGAGCGGCGAGCACAGATACGCAGTATTTT. The V call is TRBV27, the J call TRBJ2-3; possibly TRBD2 for D (5 bases). Germline CDR1 and CDR2: MNHEY and SMNVEV (reference sequence). The CDR3 has 15 amino acids. Deletions cut 6 bases from V and 0 bases from J, with 13 bases between.

The chain uses TRBV5-5 and TRBJ1-2; 7 bases map to TRBD1. V shed 5 bases and J 4 bases; nucleotides not matched to a gene: 5. CDR3 size: 13 residues. Germline CDR1 is SGHKS and CDR2 is YYEKEE (reference sequence). DNA for the CDR3: TGTGCCAGCAGTTTCGGACAGGTCTATGGCTACACCTTC. Protein: CASSFGQVYGYTF.

The gene calls are TRBV11-2 and TRBJ2-3, with 13 bases fitting TRBD2. The germline V gene encodes CDR1 SGHAT and CDR2 FQNNGV. With 0 bases clipped from V and 3 bases from J, the junction kept 9 bases outside the gene matches. There are 19 residues in the CDR3. Here the CDR3 DNA reads TGTGCCAGCAGCTTAGAAAGGACTAGCGGGGGACTAAGGACAGATACGCAGTATTTT. Protein product: CASSLERTSGGLRTDTQYF.

J is TRBJ2-2 and V is TRBV7-6; 14 bases match TRBD2. The CDR3 is made up of 19 amino acids. The germline V gene has CDR1 SGHVS and CDR2 FNYEAQ. V lost 2 bases, J lost 1 base, and 6 bases stayed unmatched. The CDR3 reads CASSLTWTSGGKNTGELFF. The CDR3 nucleotides are TGTGCCAGCAGCTTAACCTGGACTAGCGGGGGGAAGAACACCGGGGAGCTGTTTTTT.

The V and J genes are TRBV7-2 and TRBJ1-5, with a possible D match to TRBD1 (5 bases). In germline, CDR1 is SGHTA, CDR2 FQGNSA. The CDR3 is made up of 14 amino acids. Trimming removed 5 bases at V and 3 bases at J, with 11 bases between. In DNA form, the CDR3 reads TGTGCCAGCAGCCGAGACAGATACAATCAGCCCCAGCATTTT. Encoded protein: CASSRDRYNQPQHF.

The chain recombines TRBV5-8 with TRBJ1-1; D gene uncertain. The germline V gene encodes CDR1 SGHTS and CDR2 YDEGEE. There are 14 residues in the CDR3. The V end was cut by 1 base, the J end by 5 bases, with 12 bases between. CDR3 amino acids: CASSLSQRQTEAFF. The CDR3 DNA follows: TGTGCCAGCAGCTTGTCTCAACGGCAGACTGAAGCTTTCTTT. Looking up the rest from reference TRBV5-8 and TRBJ1-1 gives the full variable domain: EAGVTQSPTHLIKTRGQQATLRCSPISGHTSVYWYQQALGLGLQFLLWYDEGEERNRGNFPPRFSGRQFPNYSSELNVNALELEDSALYLCASSLSQRQTEAFFGQGTRLTVV.

V and J are TRBV4-1 and TRBJ2-3; 7 bases fit TRBD2. The CDR3 length is 16 residues. Germline CDR1 reads MGHRA; CDR2 reads YSYEKL. Trimming at V came to 6 bases and at J to 2 bases, leaving 11 bases not matched to a gene. The CDR3, as DNA: TGCGCCAGCAGTAAAGTTGAGCGGGGTCCCACAGATACGCAGTATTTT. Translating it yields CASSKVERGPTDTQYF.

In its sample, this clone was seen a few times. J is TRBJ1-2 and V is TRBV7-2, with a weak D call TRBD1 (5 bases). The CDR3 length is 14 residues. The V gene lost 3 bases and the J gene lost 4 bases, with 12 bases spanning the gap. The germline V gene encodes CDR1 SGHTA and CDR2 FQGNSA. The CDR3 is CASSLDTGAYGYTF. The CDR3, as DNA: TGTGCCAGCAGCTTGGACACTGGGGCCTATGGCTACACCTTC.

The chain carries TRBV18 and TRBJ1-4; D call uncertain. The CDR3 consists of 11 residues. Germline lookup yields CDR1 KGHSH and CDR2 LQKENI. Trimming shortened V by 5 bases and J by 6 bases, and 4 bases separated the two germline ends. CDR3 loop: CASSFDEKLFF. CDR3 sequence (DNA): TGTGCCAGCTCATTTGATGAAAAACTGTTTTTT.

The chain joins TRBV19 to TRBJ2-1; D is unclear. Germline loops: CDR1 LNHDA, CDR2 SQIVND (reference sequence). This CDR3 spans 13 amino acids. Trimming cost V 5 bases and J 1 base, with 6 bases left between them. This CDR3 reads CASSFGSYNEQFF. The CDR3 DNA is TGTGCCAGTAGTTTTGGTTCCTACAATGAGCAGTTCTTC. The full variable domain, rest sourced from reference TRBV19 and TRBJ2-1, is DGGITQSPKYLFRKEGQNVTLSCEQNLNHDAMYWYRQDPGQGLRLIYYSQIVNDFQKGDIAEGYSVSREKKESFPLTVTSAQKNPTAFYLCASSFGSYNEQFFGPGTRLTVL.

The J gene is TRBJ2-3, the V gene TRBV6-5; D is possibly TRBD1 or TRBD2 (6 bases each). CDR3 length equals 15 residues. Trimming left V 2 bases short and J 1 base short, with 10 bases between. CDR1 and CDR2 from the germline V gene are MNHEY and SVGAGI. CDR3 sequence: CASSYERGRTDTQYF. The CDR3 DNA reads as TGTGCCAGCAGTTACGAACGGGGGCGCACAGATACGCAGTATTTT.

V usage is TRBV18 and J usage is TRBJ1-1; no definite D call. Germline lookup yields CDR1 KGHSH and CDR2 LQKENI. Trimming removed 3 bases from V and 1 base from J, with 9 bases in between. There are 14 residues in the CDR3. Here the CDR3 reads CASSPFTRNTEAFF. For the CDR3, the DNA is TGTGCCAGCTCACCTTTCACCAGGAACACTGAAGCTTTCTTT.

A word on this clone: The junction departs from germline at one end; a sequencing error may be responsible. The chain joins TRBV9 to TRBJ2-6; 8 nucleotides match TRBD2. This CDR3 region has 19 residues. Germline CDR1 is SGDLS and CDR2 is YYNGEE. The CDR3 protein is CARSAAGGVEDSGANVLTF. Written as DNA, the CDR3 is TGTGCCCGCAGCGCCGCCGGGGGGGTAGAAGATTCTGGGGCCAACGTCCTGACTTTC.

The V and J genes are TRBV6-1 and TRBJ1-3; 7 bases match TRBD1. CDR3 size: 18 residues. V shed 4 bases and J 2 bases; nucleotides not matched to a gene: 14. CDR1 is MNHNS and CDR2 is SASEGT in the germline V gene. The CDR3 is CASSGGVLTGDAGNTIYF. The DNA of the CDR3 is TGTGCCAGCAGTGGAGGGGTCTTAACAGGGGATGCTGGAAACACCATATATTTT.

The chain uses TRBV21-1 and TRBJ2-1; no check of the table's D call, TRBD1, against the DNA was made. TRBV21-1 constitutes a pseudogene. The CDR3 runs 12 residues. CDR3 DNA sequence: TGTGCCAGCAGCAAAGCACAGGGAAAGCAGTTCTTC. This translates into CASSKAQGKQFF.

This chain links TRBV18 with TRBJ2-4; TRBD1 matches 7 bases. J gave up 6 bases and V 4 bases, and 6 bases lay outside the gene matches. This CDR3 has 14 amino acids. Germline assignment: CDR1 KGHSH and CDR2 LQKENI. The CDR3 here is CASSLTGDRNIQYF. The CDR3 nucleotides are TGTGCCAGCTCACTAACAGGGGACAGAAACATTCAGTACTTC.

The V and J genes are TRBV9 and TRBJ1-3; D unresolved. Germline CDR1 is SGDLS and CDR2 is YYNGEE. CDR3 length: 15 amino acids. Trimming removed 2 bases from V and 1 base from J, with 10 bases in between. The CDR3 coding sequence is TGTGCCAGCAGCGTCAAGGGCTTATCTGGAAACACCATATATTTT. It is translated as CASSVKGLSGNTIYF.

The chain joins TRBV28 to TRBJ2-1, with TRBD2 matching 7 bases. CDR1 and CDR2 (germline): MDHEN, SYDVKM. CDR3 length: 15 amino acids. The V gene end was trimmed by 2 bases and the J gene end by 6 bases; junction bases not matched to a gene: 7. In nucleotides, the CDR3 is TGTGCCAGCAGTTTAATAGCGGGTGTAGGCAATGAGCAGTTCTTC. This gives the protein CASSLIAGVGNEQFF.

The sample holds one count of this clone. The chain uses TRBV4-2 and TRBJ1-5, with 8 bases lining up with TRBD1. After removal of 9 bases from V and 1 base from J, the junction contained 8 bases not matched to a gene. Germline V CDR1 and CDR2: LGHNA, YNFKEQ. This CDR3 is built from 15 residues. CDR3 nucleotide sequence: TGTGCCAGGATGGAGACAGGGGAAAGCAATCAGCCCCAGCATTTT. Translation: CARMETGESNQPQHF.

The chain joins TRBV11-1 to TRBJ2-3, with 14 nucleotides matching TRBD2. The V and J ends lost 4 bases and 9 bases, in that order; junction bases with no gene match: 6. There are 15 residues in the CDR3. The germline V gene encodes CDR1 SGHAT and CDR2 FQDESV (reference sequence). As DNA, the CDR3 is TGTGCCAGCAGCTCGGGACTAGCGGGGGAGAAAACGCAGTATTTT. Its protein is CASSSGLAGEKTQYF.

In its sample, this clone was seen a few times. This chain uses TRBV27 with TRBJ1-2, with 7 bases identical to TRBD1. Germline V gene sequence: CDR1 MNHEY, CDR2 SMNVEV (reference sequence). The trim removed 4 bases at V and 10 bases at J, leaving 9 bases unmatched. This CDR3 has 13 amino acids. The DNA for the CDR3 is TGTGCCAGCAGTTATAGGACAGGTCGAGACTACACCTTC. It translates to CASSYRTGRDYTF.

The rearrangement joins TRBV5-1 to TRBJ1-3; D gene unclear. This CDR3 has 17 amino acids. Trimming left V 0 bases short and J 0 bases short, with 13 bases between. The germline gives CDR1 SGHRS, CDR2 YFSETQ. Here the CDR3 reads CASSLGTSPSSGNTIYF. CDR3 bases: TGCGCCAGCAGCTTGGGTACATCGCCGAGCTCTGGAAACACCATATATTTT.

The rearrangement uses TRBV7-3 and TRBJ1-4; D gene unclear. Germline-derived CDR1 and CDR2 are SGHTA and FQGTGA. The CDR3 covers 16 residues. The V end was cut by 5 bases, the J end by 3 bases, with 16 bases between. Here the CDR3 DNA reads TGTGCCAGCAGCGGAGAGGCGGTCGGGTCTAATGAAAAACTGTTTTTT. Its translation is CASSGEAVGSNEKLFF.

The chain employs TRBV18 and TRBJ2-7; the match to TRBD1 covers 7 bases. The V gene end was trimmed by 4 bases and the J gene end by 0 bases; junction bases not matched to a gene: 3. This CDR3 spans 14 amino acids. Germline V CDR1 and CDR2: KGHSH, LQKENI. CDR3 protein: CASSRDSSSYEQYF. The CDR3 DNA reads as TGTGCCAGCTCACGGGACAGCAGCTCCTACGAGCAGTACTTC.

This sequence joins TRBV5-1 and TRBJ1-3, with TRBD1 as a possible D gene (6 bases). With 3 bases removed from V and 8 bases from J, the gap between germline ends came to 12 bases. The V gene's germline CDR1 is SGHRS and CDR2 YFSETQ. The CDR3 has 13 residues. The DNA of the CDR3 is TGCGCCAGCAGCTCAGGGGCGGCGGACACCATATATTTT. Its translation is CASSSGAADTIYF. Using reference TRBV5-1 and TRBJ1-3 for the parts outside the CDR3, the full variable domain is KAGVTQTPRYLIKTRGQQVTLSCSPISGHRSVSWYQQTPGQGLQFLFEYFSETQRNKGNFPGRFSGRQFSNSRSEMNVSTLELGDSALYLCASSSGAADTIYFGEGSWLTVV.

This clone was observed a single time. The chain uses TRBV5-8 and TRBJ2-3; D unresolved. The CDR3 runs to 15 residues. Germline values: CDR1 SGHTS, CDR2 YDEGEE. V lost 2 bases, J lost 3 bases, and 13 bases lay in between. CDR3 bases: TGTGCCAGCAGCTTAATGGCTAGATTAACAGATACGCAGTATTTT. It specifies CASSLMARLTDTQYF.

The chain employs TRBV29-1 and TRBJ2-1; TRBD1 agrees at 11 bases. The CDR3 has 16 residues. CDR1 and CDR2 from the germline V gene are SQVTM and ANQGSEA. The V segment lost 7 bases and the J segment 6 bases; nucleotides outside the gene matches: 14. CDR3 DNA sequence: TGCAGCGCCCCAAGGCCGGACAGGGGGCTATCCAATGAGCAGTTCTTC. Amino acids: CSAPRPDRGLSNEQFF.

The chain couples TRBV30 to TRBJ1-5; TRBD1 is a possible D gene (6 bases). The CDR3 loop spans 13 amino acids. Germline V gene data show CDR1 as GTSNPN and CDR2 as SVGIG (reference sequence). V was cut by 3 bases and J by 4 bases, with 10 bases left in between. The CDR3: CAWRGQGNQPQHF. The CDR3 region has the DNA TGTGCCTGGAGGGGGCAGGGGAATCAGCCCCAGCATTTT.